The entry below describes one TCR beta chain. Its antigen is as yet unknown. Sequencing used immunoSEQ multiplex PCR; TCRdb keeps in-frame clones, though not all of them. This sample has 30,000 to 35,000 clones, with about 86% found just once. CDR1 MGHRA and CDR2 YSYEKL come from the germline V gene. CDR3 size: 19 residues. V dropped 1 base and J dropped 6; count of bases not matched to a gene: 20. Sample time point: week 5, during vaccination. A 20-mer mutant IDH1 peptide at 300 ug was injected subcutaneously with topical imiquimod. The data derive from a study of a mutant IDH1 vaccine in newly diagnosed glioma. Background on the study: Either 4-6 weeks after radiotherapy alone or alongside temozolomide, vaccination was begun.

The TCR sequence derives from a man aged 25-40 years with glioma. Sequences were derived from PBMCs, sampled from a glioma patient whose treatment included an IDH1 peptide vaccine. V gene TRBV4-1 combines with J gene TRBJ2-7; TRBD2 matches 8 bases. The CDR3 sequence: CASSQGPTYLAGSPIEQYF. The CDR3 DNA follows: TGCGCCAGCAGCCAAGGCCCTACGTATTTAGCGGGAAGCCCAATCGAGCAGTACTTC.